This T cell receptor (beta chain) stems from a study of blood T cell repertoires in COVID-19. Background on the study: COVID-19 samples, acute and convalescent, were from the United States, Italy and Spain. The cDNA or gDNA used as material had been derived from T cells, B-cell-depleted T cells, or PBMCs.

Original analysis: Nucleated cell counts were estimated from reference gene primer amplification. The assay was immunoSEQ multiplex PCR, and TCRdb's table has in-frame clones only and misses some. The V and J calls and the clone size are those of that table, but D and trimming were determined from the DNA. The profile covers 180,000 or so clones, with around 83% appearing a single time and roughly 4% taken by the ten largest. Material: PBMCs or T cells enriched from blood (not recorded which). The TCR originated in a woman between 50 and 59 years old in a cohort exposed to, infected with or recovered from COVID-19 (not recorded which).

The chain's CDR3 is CASSLSASGEYNEQFF. CDR3 nucleotides: TGTGCCAGCAGCTTAAGCGCTAGCGGGGAATACAATGAGCAGTTCTTC. The rearrangement links TRBV7-3 to TRBJ2-1; TRBD2 aligns across 9 bases. Germline V gene sequence: CDR1 SGHTA, CDR2 FQGTGA. With V trimmed by 1 base and J by 4 bases, 5 bases remained unmatched. The CDR3 extends over 16 amino acids.